These T cell receptor beta chains were read from a single sample in a study of shared clonotypes between healthy human individuals. Measured with immunoSEQ multiplex PCR; TCRdb has only the in-frame clones, and not every one. The repertoire holds 760,000 or so clones, about 96% seen once, with less than 0.3% in the top ten. Sequenced sample: naive CD8+ T cells sorted from blood. These receptors were collected from a man aged 25 to 40 in good health. Each CDR3 is given with its conserved first and last residue. A D gene is named only where the DNA matches it firmly.

>-|TRBJ1-2|TRBV7-9
CASSPPTGNYGYTF
TGTGCCAGCAGCCCCCCAACAGGGAACTATGGCTACACCTTC
>-|TRBJ2-7|TRBV27
CASSLLMGGGIGYEQYF
TGTGCCAGCAGTCTCCTGATGGGGGGCGGAATCGGCTACGAGCAGTACTTC
>-|TRBJ2-5|TRBV6-6
CASSIFRETQYF
TGTGCCAGCAGTATTTTCCGGGAGACCCAGTACTTC
>TRBD2|TRBJ2-3|TRBV10-2
CASSRLARAADTQYF
TGCGCCAGCAGTAGACTAGCTCGGGCGGCAGATACGCAGTATTTT
>-|TRBJ2-7|TRBV7-9
CASSSYEQYF
TGTGCCAGCAGTTCCTACGAGCAGTACTTC
>-|TRBJ2-7|TRBV6-4
CASSGAPRYEQYF
TGTGCCAGCAGTGGGGCCCCACGTTACGAGCAGTACTTC
>-|TRBJ1-1|TRBV4-3
CASSRILVGDTEAFF
TGCGCCAGCAGCCGGATCTTGGTGGGGGACACTGAAGCTTTCTTT
>-|TRBJ2-5|TRBV7-6
CASSLAEPQETQYF
TGTGCCAGCAGCTTGGCGGAGCCCCAAGAGACCCAGTACTTC
>-|TRBJ2-5|TRBV5-4
CASSLDRAGKTQYF
TGTGCCAGCAGCTTGGACCGAGCTGGGAAGACCCAGTACTTC
>-|TRBJ1-5|TRBV6-1
CASSELPGQTYSNQPQHF
TGTGCCAGCAGTGAACTCCCAGGACAGACTTATAGCAATCAGCCCCAGCATTTT
>-|TRBJ2-1|TRBV21-1
CASSKGQVELDEQFF
TGTGCCAGCAGCAAAGGTCAGGTAGAGTTGGATGAGCAGTTCTTC
>-|TRBJ2-7|TRBV7-9
CASSLVEGASYEQYF
TGTGCCAGCAGCTTAGTGGAGGGGGCCTCCTACGAGCAGTACTTC
>-|TRBJ2-1|TRBV27
CASSPTGTHYNEQFF
TGTGCCAGCAGCCCAACCGGGACTCACTACAATGAGCAGTTCTTC
>TRBD2|TRBJ2-1|TRBV27
CASSPGTRALNEQFF
TGTGCCAGCAGCCCTGGGACTAGGGCTCTCAATGAGCAGTTCTTC
>-|TRBJ2-7|TRBV15
CATSRDGGSNDEQYF
TGTGCCACCAGCAGAGATGGTGGGAGCAACGACGAGCAGTACTTC
>TRBD1|TRBJ2-7|TRBV7-7
CASSFGTGAYEQYF
TGTGCCAGCAGCTTCGGGACAGGGGCCTACGAGCAGTACTTC
>TRBD1|TRBJ2-7|TRBV7-3
CASSASRTGEKQYF
TGTGCCAGCAGCGCTTCTCGGACAGGGGAAAAGCAGTACTTC
>-|TRBJ2-7|TRBV9
CASSGPENEQYF
TGTGCCAGCAGCGGACCGGAGAACGAGCAGTACTTC
>-|TRBJ2-3|TRBV19
CASTSRGSSTDTQYF
TGTGCCAGTACCTCCAGGGGATCTAGCACAGATACGCAGTATTTT
>-|TRBJ2-1|TRBV27
CASGLRWSSYNEQFF
TGTGCCAGCGGACTGCGGTGGAGCTCCTACAATGAGCAGTTCTTC
>-|TRBJ1-1|TRBV7-9
CASSPPGVRAEAFF
TGTGCCAGCAGCCCGCCAGGGGTTCGGGCTGAAGCTTTCTTT
>TRBD2|TRBJ2-5|TRBV11-2
CASSQGLAGEETQYF
TGTGCCAGCAGCCAGGGACTAGCGGGAGAGGAGACCCAGTACTTC
>TRBD2|TRBJ2-7|TRBV9
CASSVTGLAASLDEQYF
TGTGCCAGCAGCGTGACGGGACTAGCGGCATCATTGGACGAGCAGTACTTC
>-|TRBJ1-3|TRBV10-3
CAISETERVSGNTIYF
TGTGCCATCAGTGAGACGGAGCGTGTATCTGGAAACACCATATATTTT
>-|TRBJ2-7|TRBV20-1
CSARRANEQYF
TGCAGTGCTCGTAGGGCGAACGAGCAGTACTTC
>-|TRBJ1-2|TRBV7-9
CASRVGGASAHYGYTF
TGTGCCAGCAGGGTCGGAGGGGCGAGTGCCCACTATGGCTACACCTTC
>TRBD2|TRBJ2-1|TRBV29-1
CSVVLAGGYEQFF
TGCAGCGTTGTACTAGCGGGAGGCTATGAGCAGTTCTTC
>TRBD1|TRBJ1-1|TRBV19
CASGTVEAFF
TGTGCCAGTGGGACAGTGGAAGCTTTCTTT